The 12 T cell receptor beta chains below were found in one sample sequenced in a study of shared clonotypes between healthy human individuals. This table comes from immunoSEQ multiplex PCR, and its TCRdb copy is limited to in-frame clones, with some not included. The repertoire holds millions of clones, roughly 94% seen once, with 0.13% in the top ten. The sequenced sample consisted of naive CD4+ T cells sorted from blood. The subset: CD45RA+ positively selected. These receptors originate from a man younger than 30 in good health.

The CDR3 protein is CASSDSICIQDRYEQYF. The CDR3, as DNA: TGTGCCAGCAGTGACTCGATATGTATTCAGGATCGGTACGAGCAGTACTTC. V usage is TRBV6-4 and J usage is TRBJ2-7, with no clear D. Germline V gives CDR1 MRHNA, CDR2 SNTAGT. V lost 0 bases, J lost 4 bases, and 19 bases lay in between. The CDR3 sequence is 17 residues long.

CDR3 sequence: CASSLAGTSASTDTQYF. Here the CDR3 DNA reads TGTGCCAGCAGCTTAGCGGGGACTAGCGCTAGCACAGATACGCAGTATTTT. The chain employs TRBV7-9 and TRBJ2-3, with 10 nucleotides matching TRBD2. The germline gives CDR1 SEHNR, CDR2 FQNEAQ (reference sequence). With V trimmed by 0 bases and J by 0 bases, 3 bases remained unmatched. This CDR3 is 17 amino acids long. The full variable domain, in which reference TRBV7-9 and TRBJ2-3 provide the parts outside the CDR3, is DTGVSQNPRHKITKRGQNVTFRCDPISEHNRLYWYRQTLGQGPEFLTYFQNEAQLEKSRLLSDRFSAERPKGSFSTLEIQRTEQGDSAMYLCASSLAGTSASTDTQYFGPGTRLTVL.

This chain connects TRBV29-1 to TRBJ1-3; D is ambiguous. V lost 7 bases and J 0 bases, leaving 7 bases between the germline ends. The CDR3 extends over 12 amino acids. In germline, CDR1 is SQVTM, CDR2 ANQGSEA. The CDR3 DNA reads TGCAGCGGATCCAACTCTGGAAACACCATATATTTT. Its protein product is CSGSNSGNTIYF.

Points on this clone: The sample carries other DNA sequences with the same CDR3. This chain connects TRBV30 to TRBJ1-3; tentatively, D is TRBD1 (6 bases). V was pared by 0 bases and J by 0 bases, with 12 bases between. Germline CDR1 is GTSNPN and CDR2 is SVGIG (reference sequence). The CDR3 runs to 16 residues. The CDR3 region is CAWSVRGLSSGNTIYF. The CDR3 nucleotides read TGTGCCTGGAGTGTAAGGGGGTTAAGCTCTGGAAACACCATATATTTT. Supplemented by reference TRBV30 and TRBJ1-3, the full variable domain reads SQTIHQWPATLVQPVGSPLSLECTVEGTSNPNLYWYRQAAGRGLQLLFYSVGIGQISSEVPQNLSASRPQDRQFILSSKKLLLSDSGFYLCAWSVRGLSSGNTIYFGEGSWLTVV.

V gene TRBV5-4 combines with J gene TRBJ2-7, with D maybe TRBD2 (5 bases). V lost 0 bases to trimming and J lost 4 bases, with 17 bases between them. Germline V CDR1 and CDR2: SGHNT, YYREEE (reference sequence). The CDR3 is 16 residues long. The CDR3 sequence: CASSLGPRADAYEQYF. The CDR3 bases are TGTGCCAGCAGCTTGGGTCCGAGGGCAGATGCTTACGAGCAGTACTTC.

The J gene is TRBJ2-1, the V gene TRBV29-1; 9 bases fit TRBD2. J lost 4 bases, V lost 5 bases, and 9 bases had no gene match. The CDR3 runs 15 residues. Germline V gene data show CDR1 as SQVTM and CDR2 as ANQGSEA. The CDR3 coding sequence is TGCAGCGTTTCTCCCGGGACTAGCAGTTACAATGAGCAGTTCTTC. Its protein is CSVSPGTSSYNEQFF.

CDR3 nucleotides: TGTGCCAGCAGCGAAGGACTAGCGGGGGGGCAAGAGACCCAGTACTTC. Protein sequence: CASSEGLAGGQETQYF. This sequence joins TRBV5-4 and TRBJ2-5; 15 nucleotides match TRBD2. Germline CDR1 is SGHNT and CDR2 is YYREEE (reference sequence). This CDR3 is 16 amino acids long. Germline trimming cut 4 bases from V and 2 bases from J; bases unmatched to any gene: 3.

This clone was seen once. The chain joins TRBV30 to TRBJ1-2, with 10 positions matching TRBD1. This CDR3 spans 16 amino acids. The V gene's germline CDR1 is GTSNPN and CDR2 SVGIG (reference sequence). V was pared by 4 bases and J by 4 bases, with 12 bases of the junction left unmatched. The CDR3 is CAWIGETGGAGYGYTF. CDR3 in DNA: TGTGCCTGGATTGGAGAGACAGGGGGCGCGGGCTATGGCTACACCTTC.

A note on this clone: Distinct nucleotide sequences in the sample also encode this CDR3. The V call is TRBV10-3, the J call TRBJ1-2; no firm D call. V gave up 0 bases and J gave up 5 bases, with 4 bases separating them. Germline-derived CDR1 and CDR2 are ENHRY and SYGVKD. This CDR3 region has 12 residues. The CDR3 protein is CAISESLYGYTF. CDR3 bases: TGTGCCATCAGTGAGTCTTTGTATGGCTACACCTTC.

V and J are TRBV30 and TRBJ2-3, with D possibly matching TRBD2 (5 bases). This CDR3 is 12 amino acids long. Germline V gene data show CDR1 as GTSNPN and CDR2 as SVGIG (reference sequence). The CDR3 nucleotides are TGTGCTTATTCGGGGTCGGCAGATACGCAGTATTTT. Protein: CAYSGSADTQYF.

Remarks on this clone: The same CDR3 can be traced to other DNA sequences in this sample. CDR3 residues: CASSVQGNQPQHF. CDR3 bases: TGTGCCAGTAGTGTACAGGGGAATCAGCCCCAGCATTTT. The chain joins TRBV19 to TRBJ1-5, with 7 bases matching TRBD1. J was trimmed by 4 bases and V by 5 bases; bases with no gene match: 2. CDR3 length: 13 amino acids. Looked up from germline, CDR1 is LNHDA and CDR2 is SQIVND (reference sequence).

Worth noting for this clone: The sample holds other DNA sequences that translate to the same CDR3. J is TRBJ2-7 and V is TRBV19; D is unresolved. Germline V CDR1 and CDR2: LNHDA, SQIVND (reference sequence). Trimming shortened V by 3 bases and J by 0 bases, and 6 bases separated the two germline ends. This CDR3 region has 13 residues. For the CDR3, the DNA is TGTGCCAGTAGTATTGAAGGCTCCTACGAGCAGTACTTC. Translation: CASSIEGSYEQYF.